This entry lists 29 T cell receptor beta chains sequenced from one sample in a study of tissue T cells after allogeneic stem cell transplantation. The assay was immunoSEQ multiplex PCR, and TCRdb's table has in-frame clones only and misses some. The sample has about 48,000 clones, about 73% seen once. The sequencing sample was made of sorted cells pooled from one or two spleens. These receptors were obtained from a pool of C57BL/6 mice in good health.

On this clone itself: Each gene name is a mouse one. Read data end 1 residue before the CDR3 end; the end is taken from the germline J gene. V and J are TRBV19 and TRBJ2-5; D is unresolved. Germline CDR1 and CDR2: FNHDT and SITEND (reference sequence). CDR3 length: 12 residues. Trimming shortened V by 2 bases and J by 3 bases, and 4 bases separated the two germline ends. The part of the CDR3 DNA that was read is TGTGCCAGCAGTATTTTGCAAGACACCCAGTAC. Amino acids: CASSILQDTQY. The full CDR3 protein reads CASSILQDTQYF.

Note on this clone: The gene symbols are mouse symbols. The CDR3 loop reads CASSATGGETLYF. The CDR3 DNA, read in part, is TGTGCCAGCAGCGCGACTGGGGGTGAAACGCTGTAT. This sequence joins TRBV13-1 and TRBJ2-3; TRBD2 matches at 9 bases. The CDR3 goes on 1 residue after the read ends, and that part is filled in from the germline J gene. V shed 5 bases and J 6 bases; nucleotides not matched to a gene: 4. Looked up from germline, CDR1 is NSHNY and CDR2 is SYGAGN. CDR3 length: 13 amino acids.

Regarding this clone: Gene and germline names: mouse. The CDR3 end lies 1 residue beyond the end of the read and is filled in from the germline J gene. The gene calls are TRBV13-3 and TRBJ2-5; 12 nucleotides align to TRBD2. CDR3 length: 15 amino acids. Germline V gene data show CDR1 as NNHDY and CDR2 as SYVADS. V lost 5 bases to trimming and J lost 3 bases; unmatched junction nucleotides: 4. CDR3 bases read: TGTGCCAGCAGGAGGACTGGGGGGGTTCAAGACACCCAGTAC. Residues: CASRRTGGVQDTQY. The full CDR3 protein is CASRRTGGVQDTQYF.

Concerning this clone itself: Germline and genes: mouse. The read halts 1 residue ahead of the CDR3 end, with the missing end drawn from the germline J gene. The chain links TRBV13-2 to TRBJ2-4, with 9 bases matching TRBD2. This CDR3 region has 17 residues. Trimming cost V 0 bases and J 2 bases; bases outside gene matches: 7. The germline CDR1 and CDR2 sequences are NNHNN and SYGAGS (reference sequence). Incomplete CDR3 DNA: TGTGCCAGCGGTGATGGGGGTTGGGGGGGCACTCAAAACACCTTGTAC. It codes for CASGDGGWGGTQNTLY. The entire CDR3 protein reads CASGDGGWGGTQNTLYF.

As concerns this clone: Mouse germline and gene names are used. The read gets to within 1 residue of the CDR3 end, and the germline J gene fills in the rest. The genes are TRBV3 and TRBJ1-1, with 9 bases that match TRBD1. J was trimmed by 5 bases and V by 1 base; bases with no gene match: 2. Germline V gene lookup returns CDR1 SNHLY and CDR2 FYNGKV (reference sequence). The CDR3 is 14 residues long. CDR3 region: CASSLDRGRTEVFF. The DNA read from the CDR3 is TGTGCCAGCAGCTTAGACAGGGGGCGGACAGAAGTCTTC.

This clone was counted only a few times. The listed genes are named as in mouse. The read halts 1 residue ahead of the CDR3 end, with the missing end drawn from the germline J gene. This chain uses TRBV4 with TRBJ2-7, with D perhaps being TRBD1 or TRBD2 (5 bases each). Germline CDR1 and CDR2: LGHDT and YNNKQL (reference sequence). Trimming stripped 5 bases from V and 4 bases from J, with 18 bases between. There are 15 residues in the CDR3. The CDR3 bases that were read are TGTGCCAGCAGCCCCCGACAGAAGGGGCTTTATGAACAGTAC. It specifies CASSPRQKGLYEQY. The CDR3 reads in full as CASSPRQKGLYEQYF.

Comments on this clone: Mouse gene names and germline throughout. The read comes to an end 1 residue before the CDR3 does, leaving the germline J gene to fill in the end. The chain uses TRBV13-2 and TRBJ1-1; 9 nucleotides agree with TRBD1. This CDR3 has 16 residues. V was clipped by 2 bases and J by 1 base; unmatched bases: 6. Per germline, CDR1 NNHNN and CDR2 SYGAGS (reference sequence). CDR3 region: CASGEAETGGNTEVFF. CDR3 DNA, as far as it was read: TGTGCCAGCGGTGAGGCGGAGACAGGGGGAAACACAGAAGTCTTC.

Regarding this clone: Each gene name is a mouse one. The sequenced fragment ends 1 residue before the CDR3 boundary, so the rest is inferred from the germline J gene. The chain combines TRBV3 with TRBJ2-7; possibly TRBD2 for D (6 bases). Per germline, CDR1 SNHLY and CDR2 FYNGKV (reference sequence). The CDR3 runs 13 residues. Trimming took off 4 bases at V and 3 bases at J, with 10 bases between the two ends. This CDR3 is CASSSRLVYEQYF. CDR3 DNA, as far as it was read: TGTGCCAGCAGCTCCCGACTGGTCTATGAACAGTAC.

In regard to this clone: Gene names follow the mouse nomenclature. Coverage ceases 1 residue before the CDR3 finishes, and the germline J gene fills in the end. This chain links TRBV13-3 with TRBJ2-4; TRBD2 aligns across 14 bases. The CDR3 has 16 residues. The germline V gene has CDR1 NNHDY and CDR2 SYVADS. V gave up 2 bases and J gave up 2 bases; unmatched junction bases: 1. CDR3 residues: CASSEGLGGPQNTLYF. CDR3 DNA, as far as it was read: TGTGCCAGCAGTGAGGGACTGGGGGGGCCTCAAAACACCTTGTAC. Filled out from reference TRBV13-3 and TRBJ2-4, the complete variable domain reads EAAVTQSPRSKVAVTGGKVTLSCHQTNNHDYMYWYRQDTGHGLRLIHYSYVADSTEKGDIPDGYKASRPSQENFSLILELASLSQTAVYFCASSEGLGGPQNTLYFGAGTRLSVL.

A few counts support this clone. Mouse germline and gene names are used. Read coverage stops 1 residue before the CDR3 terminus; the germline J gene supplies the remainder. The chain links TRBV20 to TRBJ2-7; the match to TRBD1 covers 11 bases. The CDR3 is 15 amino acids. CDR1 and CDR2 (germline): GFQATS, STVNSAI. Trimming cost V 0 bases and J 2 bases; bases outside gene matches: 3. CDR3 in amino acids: CGARDAGQGAYEQYF. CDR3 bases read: TGTGGTGCTAGGGATGCGGGACAGGGGGCCTATGAACAGTAC.

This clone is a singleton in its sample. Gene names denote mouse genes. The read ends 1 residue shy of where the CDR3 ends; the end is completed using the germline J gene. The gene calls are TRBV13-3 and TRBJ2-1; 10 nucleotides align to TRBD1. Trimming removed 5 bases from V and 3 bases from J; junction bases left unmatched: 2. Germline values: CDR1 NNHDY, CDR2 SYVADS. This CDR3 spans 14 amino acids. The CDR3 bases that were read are TGTGCCAGCAGGGGGACAGGGGTCTATGCTGAGCAGTTC. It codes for CASRGTGVYAEQF. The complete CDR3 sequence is CASRGTGVYAEQFF.

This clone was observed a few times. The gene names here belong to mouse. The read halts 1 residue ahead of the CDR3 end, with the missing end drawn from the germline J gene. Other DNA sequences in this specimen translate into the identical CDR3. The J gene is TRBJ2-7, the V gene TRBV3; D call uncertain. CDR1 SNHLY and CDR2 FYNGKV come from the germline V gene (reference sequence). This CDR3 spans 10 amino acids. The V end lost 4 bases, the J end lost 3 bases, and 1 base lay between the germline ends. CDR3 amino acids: CASSYYEQYF. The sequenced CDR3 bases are TGTGCCAGCAGCTACTATGAACAGTAC.

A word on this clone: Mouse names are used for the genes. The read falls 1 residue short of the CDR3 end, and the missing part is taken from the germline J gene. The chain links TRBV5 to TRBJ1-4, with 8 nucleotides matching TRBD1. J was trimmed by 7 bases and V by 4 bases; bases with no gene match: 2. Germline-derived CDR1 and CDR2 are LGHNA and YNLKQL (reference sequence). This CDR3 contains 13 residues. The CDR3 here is CASSPTGGERLFF. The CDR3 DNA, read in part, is TGTGCCAGCAGCCCTACAGGGGGCGAAAGATTATTT.

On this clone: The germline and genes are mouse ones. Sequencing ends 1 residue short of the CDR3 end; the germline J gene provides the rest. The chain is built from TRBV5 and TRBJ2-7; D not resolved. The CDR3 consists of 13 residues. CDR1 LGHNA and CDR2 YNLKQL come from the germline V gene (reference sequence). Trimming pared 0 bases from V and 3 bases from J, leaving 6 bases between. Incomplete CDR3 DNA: TGTGCCAGCAGCCAAGACCACAGCTATGAACAGTAC. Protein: CASSQDHSYEQY. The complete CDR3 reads CASSQDHSYEQYF.

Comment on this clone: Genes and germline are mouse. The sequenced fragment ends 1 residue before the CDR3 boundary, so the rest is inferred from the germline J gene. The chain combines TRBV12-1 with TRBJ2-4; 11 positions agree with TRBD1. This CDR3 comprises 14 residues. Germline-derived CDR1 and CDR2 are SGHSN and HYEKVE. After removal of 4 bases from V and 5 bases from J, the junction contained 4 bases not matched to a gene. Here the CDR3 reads CASSLGTGGNTLYF. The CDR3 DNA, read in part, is TGTGCCAGCTCCCTTGGGACAGGGGGAAACACCTTGTAC.

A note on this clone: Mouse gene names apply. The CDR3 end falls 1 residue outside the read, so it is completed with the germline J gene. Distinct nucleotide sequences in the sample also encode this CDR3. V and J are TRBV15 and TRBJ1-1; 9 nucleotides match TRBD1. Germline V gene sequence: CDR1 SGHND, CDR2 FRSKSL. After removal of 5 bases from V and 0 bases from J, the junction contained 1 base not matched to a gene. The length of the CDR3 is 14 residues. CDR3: CASSRQGANTEVFF. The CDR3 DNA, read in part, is TGTGCCAGCAGTCGACAGGGGGCAAACACAGAAGTCTTC.

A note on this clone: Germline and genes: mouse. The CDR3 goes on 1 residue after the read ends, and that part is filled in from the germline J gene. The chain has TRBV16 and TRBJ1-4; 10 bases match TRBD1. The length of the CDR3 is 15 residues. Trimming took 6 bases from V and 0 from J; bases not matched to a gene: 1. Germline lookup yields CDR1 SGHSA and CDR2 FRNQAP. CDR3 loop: CASRTGGLSNERLFF. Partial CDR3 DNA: TGTGCAAGCAGGACAGGGGGCCTTTCCAACGAAAGATTATTT.

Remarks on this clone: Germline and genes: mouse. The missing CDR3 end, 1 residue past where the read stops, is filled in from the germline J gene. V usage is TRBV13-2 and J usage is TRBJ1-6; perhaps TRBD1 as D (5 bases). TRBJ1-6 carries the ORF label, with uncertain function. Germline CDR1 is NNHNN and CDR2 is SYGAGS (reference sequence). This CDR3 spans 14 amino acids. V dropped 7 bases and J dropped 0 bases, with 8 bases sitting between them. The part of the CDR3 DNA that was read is TGTGCCAGCCGGGACTTTTCCTATAATTCGCCCCTCTAC. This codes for CASRDFSYNSPLY. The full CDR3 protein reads CASRDFSYNSPLYF.

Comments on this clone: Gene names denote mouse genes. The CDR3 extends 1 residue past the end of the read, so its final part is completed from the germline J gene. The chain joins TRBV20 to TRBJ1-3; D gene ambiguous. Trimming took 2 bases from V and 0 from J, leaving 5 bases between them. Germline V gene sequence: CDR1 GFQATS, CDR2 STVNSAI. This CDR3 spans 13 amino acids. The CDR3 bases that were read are TGTGGTGCTAGGCGGACTTCTGGAAATACGCTCTAT. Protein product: CGARRTSGNTLY. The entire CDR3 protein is CGARRTSGNTLYF.

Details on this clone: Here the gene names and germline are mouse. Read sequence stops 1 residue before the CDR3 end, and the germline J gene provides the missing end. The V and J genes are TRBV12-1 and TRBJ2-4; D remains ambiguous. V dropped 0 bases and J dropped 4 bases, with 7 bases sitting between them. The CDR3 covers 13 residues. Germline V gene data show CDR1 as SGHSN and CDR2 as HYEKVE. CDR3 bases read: TGTGCCAGCTCTCTCGCCAGAGAAAACACCTTGTAC. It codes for CASSLARENTLY. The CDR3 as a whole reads CASSLARENTLYF.

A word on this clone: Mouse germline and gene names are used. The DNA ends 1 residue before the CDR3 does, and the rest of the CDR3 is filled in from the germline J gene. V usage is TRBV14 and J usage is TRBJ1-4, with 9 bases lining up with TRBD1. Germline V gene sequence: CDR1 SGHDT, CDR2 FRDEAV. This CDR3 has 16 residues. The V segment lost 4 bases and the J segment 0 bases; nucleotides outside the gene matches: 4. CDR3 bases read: TGTGCCAGCAGTCCGACAGGGGGTCTTTCCAACGAAAGATTATTT. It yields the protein CASSPTGGLSNERLF. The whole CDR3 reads CASSPTGGLSNERLFF.

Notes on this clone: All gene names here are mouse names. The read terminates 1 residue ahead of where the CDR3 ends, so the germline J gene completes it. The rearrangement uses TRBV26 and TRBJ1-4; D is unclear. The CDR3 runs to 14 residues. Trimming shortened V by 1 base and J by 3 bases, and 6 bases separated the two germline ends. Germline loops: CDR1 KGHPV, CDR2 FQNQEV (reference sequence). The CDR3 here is CASSLFQANERLFF. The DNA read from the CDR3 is TGTGCCAGCAGTCTGTTTCAAGCCAACGAAAGATTATTT.

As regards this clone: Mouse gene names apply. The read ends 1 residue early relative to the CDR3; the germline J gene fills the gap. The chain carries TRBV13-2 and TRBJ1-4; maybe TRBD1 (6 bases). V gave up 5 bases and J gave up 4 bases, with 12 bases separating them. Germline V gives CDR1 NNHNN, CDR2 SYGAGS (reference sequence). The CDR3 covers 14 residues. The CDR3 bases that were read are TGTGCCAGCGGCGGTAGGACAGTCAACGAAAGATTATTT. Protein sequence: CASGGRTVNERLF. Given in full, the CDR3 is CASGGRTVNERLFF.

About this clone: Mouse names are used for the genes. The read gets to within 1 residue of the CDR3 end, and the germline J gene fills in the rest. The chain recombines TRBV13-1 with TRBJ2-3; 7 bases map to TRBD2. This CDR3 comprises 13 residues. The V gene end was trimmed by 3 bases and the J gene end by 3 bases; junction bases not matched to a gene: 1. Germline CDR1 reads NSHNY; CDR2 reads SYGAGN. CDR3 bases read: TGTGCCAGCAGTGTTGGGGGGGCAGAAACGCTGTAT. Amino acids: CASSVGGAETLY. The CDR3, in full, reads CASSVGGAETLYF.

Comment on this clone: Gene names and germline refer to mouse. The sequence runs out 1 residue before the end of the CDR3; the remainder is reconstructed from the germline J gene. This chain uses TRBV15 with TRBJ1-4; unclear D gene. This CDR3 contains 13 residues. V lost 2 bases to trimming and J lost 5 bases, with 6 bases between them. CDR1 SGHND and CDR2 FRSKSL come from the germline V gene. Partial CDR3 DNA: TGTGCCAGCAGTTTAAGCCAAAACGAAAGATTATTT. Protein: CASSLSQNERLF. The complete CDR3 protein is CASSLSQNERLFF.

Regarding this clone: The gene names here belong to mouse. Here the CDR3 reads CASSLERYEQYF. The sequenced part of the CDR3 DNA is TGTGCCAGCAGCTTAGAAAGATATGAACAGTAC. The chain joins TRBV3 to TRBJ2-7; D gene uncertain. The CDR3 end falls 1 residue outside the read, so it is completed with the germline J gene. V lost 1 base, J lost 4 bases, and 5 bases lay in between. Germline V CDR1 and CDR2: SNHLY, FYNGKV (reference sequence). CDR3 size: 12 residues.

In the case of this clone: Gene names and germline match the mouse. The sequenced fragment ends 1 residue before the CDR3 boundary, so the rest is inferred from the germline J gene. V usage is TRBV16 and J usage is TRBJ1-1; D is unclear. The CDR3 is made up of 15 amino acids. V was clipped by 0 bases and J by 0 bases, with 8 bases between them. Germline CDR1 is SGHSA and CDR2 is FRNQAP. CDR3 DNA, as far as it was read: TGTGCAAGCAGCTTAGATAGGGCATCAAACACAGAAGTCTTC. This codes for CASSLDRASNTEVF. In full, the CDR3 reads CASSLDRASNTEVFF.

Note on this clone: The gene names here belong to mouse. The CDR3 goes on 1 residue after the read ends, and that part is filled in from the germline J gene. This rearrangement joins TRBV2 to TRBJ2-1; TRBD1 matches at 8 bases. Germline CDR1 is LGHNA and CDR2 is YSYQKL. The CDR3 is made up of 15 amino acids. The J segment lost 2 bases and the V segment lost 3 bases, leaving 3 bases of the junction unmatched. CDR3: CASSHPGQDYAEQFF. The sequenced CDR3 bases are TGTGCCAGCAGCCATCCGGGACAGGACTATGCTGAGCAGTTC.

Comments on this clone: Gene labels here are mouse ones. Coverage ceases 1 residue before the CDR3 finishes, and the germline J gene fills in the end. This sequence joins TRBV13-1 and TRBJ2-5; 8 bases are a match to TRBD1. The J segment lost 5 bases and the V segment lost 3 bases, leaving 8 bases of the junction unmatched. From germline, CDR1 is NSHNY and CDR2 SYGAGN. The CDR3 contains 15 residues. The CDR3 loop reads CASSAGQGRGDTQYF. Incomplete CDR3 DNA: TGTGCCAGCAGTGCCGGACAGGGAAGGGGAGACACCCAGTAC.